The 8 T cell receptor beta chains below come from one sample, sequenced in a study of naive and memory T cell subsets. The library had UMIs added by 3' ligation of an oligonucleotide to TCR cDNA. Amplification of ligated cDNA took four PCR rounds with SP2 and nested alpha and beta constant primers. TCRdb redid the calling of the UMI-ligation and nested PCR reads with MiXCR, one entry per CDR3 protein. The sample consists of about 26,000 distinct CDR3 sequences, around 5% of them appearing once. The sequencing sample was made of blood. Source of these receptors: an adult in good health.

This clonotype has a count of ten or more. The gene calls are TRBV29-1 and TRBJ2-3; 8 nucleotides line up with TRBD2. Germline CDR1 and CDR2: SQVTM and ANQGSEA. The ends lost 2 bases at V and 4 bases at J; junction bases unmatched: 2. This CDR3 has 13 amino acids. Written as DNA, the CDR3 is TGCAGCGTTGAACGGGGGGGCGCAGATACGCAGTATTTT. It is translated as CSVERGGADTQYF.

The chain carries TRBV19 and TRBJ1-1; no reliable D call. CDR1 is LNHDA, CDR2 SQIVND, per germline (reference sequence). Trimming took off 2 bases at V and 8 bases at J, with 3 bases between the two ends. CDR3 length: 10 amino acids. CDR3 DNA: TGTGCCAGTAGTATAACAGAAGCTTTCTTT. As protein: CASSITEAFF. The full variable domain, in which reference TRBV19 and TRBJ1-1 provide the parts outside the CDR3, is DGGITQSPKYLFRKEGQNVTLSCEQNLNHDAMYWYRQDPGQGLRLIYYSQIVNDFQKGDIAEGYSVSREKKESFPLTVTSAQKNPTAFYLCASSITEAFFGQGTRLTVV.

This clonotype was detected only a few times. The CDR3 nucleotides read TGCGCCAGCAGCCAGGCCGGGGCAGGGGTAGGTGGAGATACGCAGTATTTT. Translating gives CASSQAGAGVGGDTQYF. The chain employs TRBV4-3 and TRBJ2-3; tentative D call: TRBD1 (6 bases). The CDR3 consists of 17 residues. Germline V gene sequence: CDR1 LGHNA, CDR2 YSLEER. Trimming cost V 3 bases and J 5 bases, with 21 bases left between them.

At least ten counts were recorded for this clonotype. V and J are TRBV27 and TRBJ2-1, with 7 bases that match TRBD2. Germline lookup yields CDR1 MNHEY and CDR2 SMNVEV (reference sequence). V shed 5 bases, J shed 7 bases, and the junction held 14 bases outside the gene matches. CDR3 length equals 16 residues. CDR3: CASSPEVLAALNEQFF. Written as DNA, the CDR3 is TGTGCCAGCAGTCCAGAGGTGCTAGCGGCCCTTAATGAGCAGTTCTTC.

This clonotype was detected only a few times. The chain recombines TRBV19 with TRBJ2-1, with 14 bases fitting TRBD2. The V gene's germline CDR1 is LNHDA and CDR2 SQIVND (reference sequence). Trimming took 4 bases from V and 4 from J; bases not matched to a gene: 12. This CDR3 has 19 amino acids. CDR3 nucleotides: TGTGCCAGTAGTACCCCGACTAGCGGGAGGGCCTGGGGGTACAATGAGCAGTTCTTC. Its translation: CASSTPTSGRAWGYNEQFF.

This clonotype was detected a few times. The chain joins TRBV28 to TRBJ2-7; possibly TRBD1 or TRBD2 for D (5 bases each). The CDR3 covers 14 residues. Trimming cost V 5 bases and J 2 bases, with 13 bases left between them. The germline V gene has CDR1 MDHEN and CDR2 SYDVKM. CDR3 amino acids: CASSLSEGPYEQYF. CDR3 coding DNA: TGTGCCAGCAGTCTATCCGAGGGACCCTACGAGCAGTACTTC.

This clonotype was recorded a few times. This chain uses TRBV5-6 with TRBJ1-2; D is undetermined. This CDR3 contains 12 residues. Germline V gene lookup returns CDR1 SGHDT and CDR2 YYEEEE. Between the trimmed V and J ends, which lost 4 bases and 6 bases, there was a span of 10 bases. CDR3 amino acids: CASSLIRDGYTF. The CDR3 coding sequence is TGTGCCAGCAGCCTGATAAGGGATGGCTACACCTTC. Complete variable domain (other parts from reference TRBV5-6 and TRBJ1-2): DAGVTQSPTHLIKTRGQQVTLRCSPKSGHDTVSWYQQALGQGPQFIFQYYEEEERQRGNFPDRFSGHQFPNYSSELNVNALLLGDSALYLCASSLIRDGYTFGSGTRLTVV.

This clonotype was counted at least ten times. The CDR3 DNA is TGCAGCGTTGCGGGGGACAGCCAAGAGACCCAGTACTTC. Translating gives CSVAGDSQETQYF. This chain links TRBV29-1 with TRBJ2-5, with D perhaps matching TRBD1 (7 bases). Germline-derived CDR1 and CDR2 are SQVTM and ANQGSEA. The CDR3 loop spans 13 amino acids. The V gene lost 4 bases and the J gene lost 1 base, with 10 bases spanning the gap.